These 5 T cell receptor beta chains share one sample of origin, sequenced in a study of blood T cell repertoires in COVID-19. TCRdb's copy holds only in-frame clones and misses some; the assay was immunoSEQ multiplex PCR. Of more than 25,000 clones listed, approximately 85% are singletons. Specimen: peripheral blood. The receptors come from an elderly woman with COVID-19, enrolled during active disease.

The chain employs TRBV5-4 and TRBJ2-5, with 12 bases fitting TRBD2. V dropped 4 bases and J dropped 5; count of bases not matched to a gene: 9. This CDR3 has 16 residues. Germline V CDR1 and CDR2: SGHNT, YYREEE (reference sequence). This CDR3 is CASSPTSGGPGETQYF. CDR3 sequence (DNA): TGTGCCAGCAGCCCTACTAGCGGGGGGCCGGGGGAGACCCAGTACTTC.

The chain employs TRBV6-5 and TRBJ2-3; 12 nucleotides align to TRBD2. Trimming removed 6 bases from V and 2 bases from J; junction bases left unmatched: 3. The CDR3 is made up of 15 amino acids. CDR1 is MNHEY, CDR2 SVGAGI, per germline. CDR3 in DNA: TGTGCCAGCAGAGCTAGCGGGGGGGCCACAGATACGCAGTATTTT. It encodes CASRASGGATDTQYF.

The J gene is TRBJ1-1, the V gene TRBV19, with 8 bases lining up with TRBD1. Germline CDR1 LNHDA, CDR2 SQIVND (reference sequence). The CDR3 has 16 residues. Losses at the gene ends were 0 bases for V and 3 bases for J; bases not matched to a gene: 6. The CDR3 DNA is TGTGCCAGTAGTATAGACCTCCAGGGGGCGGACACTGAAGCTTTCTTT. Translation gives CASSIDLQGADTEAFF. Complete variable domain (other parts from reference TRBV19 and TRBJ1-1): DGGITQSPKYLFRKEGQNVTLSCEQNLNHDAMYWYRQDPGQGLRLIYYSQIVNDFQKGDIAEGYSVSREKKESFPLTVTSAQKNPTAFYLCASSIDLQGADTEAFFGQGTRLTVV.

This chain uses TRBV5-1 with TRBJ2-5, with 7 bases identical to TRBD1. Losses at the gene ends were 4 bases for V and 2 bases for J; bases not matched to a gene: 2. The CDR3 sequence is 13 residues long. Germline V lookup: CDR1 SGHRS, CDR2 YFSETQ. The CDR3 coding sequence is TGCGCCAGCAGCCAGGGACAGCAAGAGACCCAGTACTTC. Translation: CASSQGQQETQYF.

The rearrangement joins TRBV2 to TRBJ1-6; no firm D call. The CDR3 spans 17 residues. V was shortened by 3 bases and J by 0 bases, with 12 bases between the two germline ends. Germline-derived CDR1 and CDR2 are SNHLY and FYNNEI. CDR3 in DNA: TGTGCCAGCAGTGACTATTTGGGCAGCTCCTATAATTCACCCCTCCACTTT. Amino acids: CASSDYLGSSYNSPLHF.